The clone carrying this T cell receptor beta chain was counted a few times. As yet, its antigen is unknown. This sample is drawn from a study of beta chain features in type 1 diabetes. About the research overall: The study examined about 100,000,000 sorted cells across all samples. Study results and limitations: All four CD4+ subsets from Type 1 diabetes patients carried moderately but significantly shorter TCRB CDR3s. Type 1 diabetes patients showed fewer insertions and more deletions at VDJ junctions.

The authors reverse transcribed all of the isolated RNA, so sequencing captured expressed TCRB transcripts. Some 3.6 million reads on average were seen across naive, central memory and regulatory T cell samples. The repertoire was sequenced with immunoSEQ multiplex PCR; TCRdb's copy has only in-frame clones and lacks some. The sample has about 650,000 clones, around 11% seen once; the top ten hold around 0.12%. The V gene lost 0 bases and the J gene lost 3 bases, with 12 bases spanning the gap. The germline CDR1 and CDR2 sequences are SGHRS and YFSETQ. There are 15 residues in the CDR3. The TCR sequence derives from a man aged 25 to 45 with type 1 diabetes. Sequenced sample: naive CD4+ T cells from blood. The V call is TRBV5-1, the J call TRBJ1-2; D gene ambiguous. The DNA for the CDR3 is TGCGCCAGCAGCTTGGTGTTGGGCGGTGACTATGGCTACACCTTC. This sequence encodes CASSLVLGGDYGYTF.